This TCR beta chain appears in the sequencing data of a study of regulatory T cells in long-lasting Graves disease. Regarding time point: newly diagnosed GD, antithyroid drugs for less than 3 months. PBMC-extracted RNA yielded the TCR library. This clonotype was counted ten times or more. With iRepertoire HTBI primers and Arm-PCR of CDR3 regions, TCR beta libraries were built. One entry per CDR3 protein, called by TCRdb with MiXCR from the multiplex PCR reads. The table has 400,000 to 500,000 distinct CDR3 sequences, 13% to 15% seen once. In addition, the sample was reused for a study of T cells in Graves' hyperthyroidism and ophthalmopathy. That work states: HTBI primers were employed in a first-round RT-PCR of the TCR CDR3.

Source: peripheral blood mononuclear cells (PBMCs), taken at new diagnosis, from a patient treated with antithyroid drugs. The source of this sequence is a woman in her fifties or sixties with Graves disease.

The CDR3 DNA sequence: TGCAGTGCTAGATACCGGCTAGCGGGAGTTGGGTTCACAGATACGCAGTATTTT. This sequence encodes CSARYRLAGVGFTDTQYF. This sequence joins TRBV20-1 and TRBJ2-3; 10 bases agree with TRBD2. CDR1 and CDR2 from the germline V gene are DFQATT and SNEGSKA (reference sequence). This CDR3 region has 18 residues. Trimming cost V 2 bases and J 2 bases; bases outside gene matches: 13.